A selection of T cell receptor beta chains follows, all from one sample in a study of shared clonotypes between healthy human individuals. Profiled with immunoSEQ multiplex PCR; TCRdb holds only in-frame clones, not every one. The sample has approximately 600,000 clones; 85% to 95% are singletons. The sequencing sample was made of naive CD8+ T cells sorted from blood. The receptors were gathered from a woman in her twenties or thirties in good health. Each CDR3 is given without its conserved first and last residue. Fields, in order: V gene, CDR3 protein.

V gene: TRBV27; CDR3 protein: ASSLIAGGTYEQY
V gene: TRBV10-1; CDR3 protein: ASSPGTGDPYEQY
V gene: TRBV19; CDR3 protein: ASSGLAEMGELF
V gene: TRBV6-5; CDR3 protein: ASIEQNSGNTIY
V gene: TRBV19; CDR3 protein: ASSRNLGTGELF
V gene: TRBV25-1; CDR3 protein: ASSEQGGYGYT
V gene: TRBV7-9; CDR3 protein: ASSSRKSISGDYGYT
V gene: TRBV6-1; CDR3 protein: ASSGTLSGEQY
V gene: TRBV6-1; CDR3 protein: ASSALGAGELF
V gene: TRBV2; CDR3 protein: ALVRPSYEQY
V gene: TRBV29-1; CDR3 protein: SVEVVQGIEQY
V gene: TRBV6-6; CDR3 protein: ASSYSLGGKDTQY
V gene: TRBV5-4; CDR3 protein: ASRGVPGYGYT
V gene: TRBV11-3; CDR3 protein: ASSPPEHNEQF
V gene: TRBV7-9; CDR3 protein: ASSLERGYTGELF
V gene: TRBV28; CDR3 protein: ASTRDRAGAYEQY
V gene: TRBV28; CDR3 protein: ATREQGGADEQF
V gene: TRBV27; CDR3 protein: ASSLLPRDRRSYEQY
V gene: TRBV25-1; CDR3 protein: ASSEMYEQY
V gene: TRBV6-5; CDR3 protein: ASSYSGGSYEQY
V gene: TRBV10-3; CDR3 protein: AISEPPGQGAREQY
V gene: TRBV4-1; CDR3 protein: ASSQDQHGNQPQH
V gene: TRBV28; CDR3 protein: ASRPTTGISTDTQY
V gene: TRBV5-1; CDR3 protein: ASSLADRGPYEQY
V gene: TRBV29-1; CDR3 protein: SVLAGEVPPWGEQY
V gene: TRBV27; CDR3 protein: ASSLVGGSTYEQY
V gene: TRBV19; CDR3 protein: ASSNGLAGPAYEQY
V gene: TRBV5-1; CDR3 protein: ASSFNSPNEQF
V gene: TRBV6-5; CDR3 protein: ASSYGGVGETQY
V gene: TRBV27; CDR3 protein: ASSLAGLPPELF
V gene: TRBV4-2; CDR3 protein: ASSQGVDSESYEQY
V gene: TRBV13; CDR3 protein: ASSAALLAGVGNEQF
V gene: TRBV27; CDR3 protein: ASSLQTGGYEQY
V gene: TRBV27; CDR3 protein: ASGPGHYGYT
V gene: TRBV4-1; CDR3 protein: ASSQDPSGSSYNEQF
V gene: TRBV6-5; CDR3 protein: ASSYSEGLDTEAF
V gene: TRBV10-2; CDR3 protein: ASRQGQETQY
V gene: TRBV11-2; CDR3 protein: ASSLEIAEVRYEQY
V gene: TRBV9; CDR3 protein: ASSVGGTVSSNQPQH
V gene: TRBV2; CDR3 protein: ASSELTQANYGYT
V gene: TRBV11-2; CDR3 protein: ASSSEGPWGGELF
V gene: TRBV30; CDR3 protein: AWSVIVRAGNTIY
V gene: TRBV28; CDR3 protein: ASSWDRGSITEAF
V gene: TRBV5-4; CDR3 protein: ASSSGESYNEQF
V gene: TRBV7-9; CDR3 protein: AVTWGYSAF
V gene: TRBV5-8; CDR3 protein: ASSFGGNQPQH
V gene: TRBV7-9; CDR3 protein: ASSLGNGLGGYT
V gene: TRBV25-1; CDR3 protein: ASSEQGAADTQY
V gene: TRBV5-4; CDR3 protein: ASSLTSSSYEQY
V gene: TRBV28; CDR3 protein: ASSTLRGAGELF
V gene: TRBV7-6; CDR3 protein: ASSLEGSRGDTQY
V gene: TRBV11-2; CDR3 protein: ASSLDQVGWQY
V gene: TRBV13; CDR3 protein: ASSAIRLAGSYEQY
V gene: TRBV15; CDR3 protein: ATSRRGQVTANQPQH
V gene: TRBV19; CDR3 protein: ASSITGASGAF
V gene: TRBV4-1; CDR3 protein: ASSQSTPAGGLEQF
V gene: TRBV27; CDR3 protein: ASRTSGNTYNEQF
V gene: TRBV5-8; CDR3 protein: ASSSEGTSWTYEQY
V gene: TRBV4-1; CDR3 protein: ASSHVSGRAGNEQF
V gene: TRBV7-2; CDR3 protein: ASSLAYGTGGADEKLF